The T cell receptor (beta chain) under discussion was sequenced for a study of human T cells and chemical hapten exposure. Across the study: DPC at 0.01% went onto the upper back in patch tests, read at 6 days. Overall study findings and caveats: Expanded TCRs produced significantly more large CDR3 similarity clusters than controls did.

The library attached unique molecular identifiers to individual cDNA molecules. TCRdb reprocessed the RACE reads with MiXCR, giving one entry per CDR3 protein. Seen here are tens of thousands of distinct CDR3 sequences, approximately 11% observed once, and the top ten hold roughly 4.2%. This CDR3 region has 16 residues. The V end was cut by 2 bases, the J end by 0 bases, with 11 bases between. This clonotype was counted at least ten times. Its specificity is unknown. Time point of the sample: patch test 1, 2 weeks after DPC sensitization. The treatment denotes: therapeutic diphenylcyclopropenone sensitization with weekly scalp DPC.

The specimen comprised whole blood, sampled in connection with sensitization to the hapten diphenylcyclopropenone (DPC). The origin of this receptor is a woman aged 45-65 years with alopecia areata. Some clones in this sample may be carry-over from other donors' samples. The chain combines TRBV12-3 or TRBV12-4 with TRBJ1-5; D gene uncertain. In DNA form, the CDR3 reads TGTGCCAGCAGTTTATTCCCCCCAGATAGCAATCAGCCCCAGCATTTT. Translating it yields CASSLFPPDSNQPQHF.